This T cell receptor beta chain was sequenced during a study of cytomegalovirus exposure and HLA in healthy donors. General study points: According to a later analysis, most TCR beta chains associated with CMV appeared HLA-restricted. Follow-up analysis seemed to connect common viral pathogens with several of the most significant clusters identified. Earlier findings revealed that most TCR beta V segments proved productive either about 90% or about 30% of the time. Among immune exposure information, only CMV serostatus was available.

Only one count was recorded for this clone. As yet, its antigen is unknown. The PCR contained 60 Vbeta and 13 Jbeta primers. Measured with immunoSEQ multiplex PCR; TCRdb has only the in-frame clones, and not every one. The top ten clones hold roughly 4.2% of a sample with around 130,000 clones, 80% of them seen once. CDR3 length: 16 residues. The germline V and J ends were trimmed by 5 bases and 0 bases, with 11 bases remaining between them. CDR1 is LNHDA and CDR2 is SQIVND in the germline V gene (reference sequence). The chain has TRBV19 and TRBJ2-6; D is perhaps TRBD1 (6 bases). The sample consisted of PBMCs. This TCR was recovered from a woman in her 40s in good health and CMV-seronegative. CDR3 region: CASSSTGISGANVLTF. The CDR3 DNA reads TGTGCCAGTAGTTCAACAGGGATCTCTGGGGCCAACGTCCTGACTTTC.